The sample holds a few counts of the clone carrying this T cell receptor (beta chain). The antigen is unknown. V dropped 5 bases and J dropped 5; count of bases not matched to a gene: 9. The germline V gene has CDR1 SGHTA and CDR2 FQGTGA. CDR3 length equals 15 residues. The use of a sample-barcoded 5' primer and a J-beta primer mix characterized a second PCR of roughly 6 to 11 cycles. TCRdb re-derived calls from the 5' RACE reads in MiXCR, one entry per CDR3 protein. This table has some 1 million distinct CDR3 sequences, 45% appearing once. The data were taken from a study of blood T cells in healthy people across ages. Whole-study results and caveats: When one million T cells were used, diversity estimates were thought to be underestimates. Older age coincided with a roughly linear decline in TCR beta diversity per million T cells.

The TCR sequence derives from an older woman in good health. The chain recombines TRBV7-3 with TRBJ2-1; 7 bases match TRBD2. The sequencing input was blood. CDR3 amino acids: CASSHSSGTHNEQFF. In DNA form, the CDR3 reads TGTGCCAGCAGCCATTCTAGCGGTACGCACAATGAGCAGTTCTTC.